Presented here are 2 T cell receptor beta chains from one specimen sequenced in a study of memory CD4+ T cells and cytomegalovirus serostatus. The sort gate was single viable CD3+CD4+CD8-CD45RO+ cells for memory CD4+ T cells. Method: immunoSEQ multiplex PCR; TCRdb's copy keeps in-frame clones and lacks some. The sample shows fewer than 90,000 clones, around 80% of them seen only once. Sample: memory CD4+ T cells from blood. The receptors stem from an adult in good health and CMV-seropositive.

V usage is TRBV28 and J usage is TRBJ1-5; the D gene is possibly TRBD1 (6 bases). CDR1 MDHEN and CDR2 SYDVKM come from the germline V gene. The V gene lost 2 bases and the J gene lost 4 bases, with 9 bases spanning the gap. The CDR3 runs 14 residues. The DNA for the CDR3 is TGTGCCAGCAGTTTAATCCAGGGGAATCAGCCCCAGCATTTT. Protein product: CASSLIQGNQPQHF.

The chain uses TRBV9 and TRBJ2-7, with 12 bases aligning to TRBD2. The CDR3 runs to 14 residues. Losses at the gene ends were 3 bases for V and 4 bases for J; bases not matched to a gene: 2. The germline CDR1 and CDR2 sequences are SGDLS and YYNGEE. As DNA, the CDR3 is TGTGCCAGCAGCGGACTAGCGGGGGATTACGAGCAGTACTTC. Its protein is CASSGLAGDYEQYF.